Listed below are T cell receptor beta chains from one sample, sequenced in a study of T cell repertoires in cytomegalovirus infection. These receptors' targets are unknown. TCRdb analysed the reads with MiXCR anew, one entry per CDR3 protein. The sample holds about 60,000 distinct CDR3 sequences; 25% to 40% are singletons and the top ten take 65% to 80%. The specimen was PBMCs, sequenced either directly or after in vitro stimulation (not recorded which). The receptors were gathered from a human donor in good health (CMV status not recorded). Some clones in this sample may be carry-over from other donors' samples. Both conserved end residues are trimmed from each CDR3. D genes are given only for firm matches.

V: TRBV2
D: NA
CDR3: ASSALVYGYT

V: TRBV7-9
D: NA
CDR3: ASSLTPGVNEQF

V: TRBV7-9
D: TRBD2
CDR3: ASSQTSGGFDEQF

V: TRBV20-1
D: TRBD2
CDR3: SARKRGNEQF

V: TRBV7-9
D: NA
CDR3: ASSWGTGMADTQY

V: TRBV30
D: TRBD1
CDR3: ARLGQAGANYGYT

V: TRBV20-1
D: NA
CDR3: SAKLAGTPPGNQPQH

V: TRBV2
D: NA
CDR3: ASRTGSYNEQF

V: TRBV7-2
D: NA
CDR3: ASSLNKGGGETRY

V: TRBV19
D: NA
CDR3: ASSIAPRADTQY

V: TRBV9
D: NA
CDR3: ASSQDSYYGYT

V: TRBV10-3
D: TRBD2
CDR3: AISDSGPGLADTGELF

V: TRBV5-1
D: TRBD1
CDR3: ASSFRTGYDEQY

V: TRBV7-9
D: NA
CDR3: ASSAVPYEQY

V: TRBV7-6
D: NA
CDR3: ASSFMSGETEAF

V: TRBV11-3
D: NA
CDR3: ASSLGGGRSYNEQF

V: TRBV14
D: TRBD2
CDR3: ASSQTPGLAGGSSYNEQF

V: TRBV4-1
D: NA
CDR3: ASSRPDFPPY

V: TRBV7-6
D: NA
CDR3: ASNEGPDTQY

V: TRBV6-2/TRBV6-3
D: NA
CDR3: ASSYSQGGYGYT

V: TRBV5-4
D: NA
CDR3: ASSSRSGTSIDTQY

V: TRBV23-1
D: TRBD1
CDR3: ASSQSGQGYDSYNSPLH

V: TRBV6-1
D: NA
CDR3: ASSETSNYGYT

V: TRBV19
D: NA
CDR3: ARGGFKTDTQY

V: TRBV11-2
D: NA
CDR3: ASSLGGWDYGYT

V: TRBV7-2
D: TRBD2
CDR3: ASSLRLAGVIQY

V: TRBV12-3/TRBV12-4
D: NA
CDR3: ASSLEETQY

V: TRBV27
D: NA
CDR3: ASSLQTGGTRDTQY

V: TRBV11-3
D: TRBD2
CDR3: ASSPLAGEANEQF

V: TRBV7-2
D: TRBD1
CDR3: ASSAGTGSIEQY

V: TRBV6-8
D: NA
CDR3: ASERLNEQF

V: TRBV7-8
D: TRBD2
CDR3: ASSFLPGLAGADTQY

V: TRBV28
D: TRBD1
CDR3: ASSFYRIRGPVYGYT

V: TRBV5-1
D: NA
CDR3: ASSLPRDTEAF

V: TRBV7-9
D: NA
CDR3: ASSLHREDAF

V: TRBV5-4
D: NA
CDR3: ASSFGLALDTIY

V: TRBV20-1
D: NA
CDR3: SARPGEKAF

V: TRBV29-1
D: NA
CDR3: STAGSTDTQY

V: TRBV6-1
D: NA
CDR3: ASSPFRADRQAQPYNQPQH